These 18 T cell receptor beta chains originate from one sample sequenced in a study of cytomegalovirus exposure and HLA in healthy donors. Both 60 Vbeta primers and 13 Jbeta primers went into the PCR. Assay used: immunoSEQ multiplex PCR; TCRdb lists only in-frame clones, some missing. This table holds 70,000 or so clones, roughly 66% found once. The sequenced material came from PBMCs. Receptor source: a woman aged 50 to 60 in good health and CMV-seronegative.

This clone was seen once. CDR3 protein: CASERSSGRAGEQFF. CDR3 nucleotide sequence: TGTGCTAGTGAGAGGAGTAGCGGGAGGGCAGGTGAGCAGTTCTTC. This chain uses TRBV12-5 with TRBJ2-1; 11 bases are shared with TRBD2. This CDR3 has 15 residues. V lost 7 bases to trimming and J lost 9 bases; unmatched junction nucleotides: 11. Germline CDR1 LGHNT, CDR2 FRNRAP.

Here the CDR3 reads CASSLQRGELFF. The CDR3 nucleotides read TGTGCCAGCAGTTTACAGCGCGGGGAGCTGTTTTTT. The chain carries TRBV27 and TRBJ2-2; D remains unclear. Germline V gives CDR1 MNHEY, CDR2 SMNVEV (reference sequence). The CDR3 contains 12 residues. V was cut by 2 bases and J by 7 bases, with 5 bases left in between.

The V gene is TRBV19, the J gene TRBJ1-3, with D possibly matching TRBD1 (6 bases). Germline-derived CDR1 and CDR2 are LNHDA and SQIVND (reference sequence). The CDR3 loop spans 15 amino acids. Trimming removed 7 bases at V and 0 bases at J, with 13 bases between. This CDR3 reads CASKRQASSGNTIYF. In nucleotides, the CDR3 is TGTGCCAGTAAAAGACAGGCCTCCTCTGGAAACACCATATATTTT.

This clone was recorded only once. The genes are TRBV11-3 and TRBJ1-1; 7 bases are a match to TRBD1. J lost 1 base, V lost 3 bases, and 5 bases had no gene match. This CDR3 spans 15 amino acids. From germline, CDR1 is SGHNT and CDR2 YENEEA. The CDR3 DNA follows: TGTGCCAGCAGCTTCTCAGGGGGGACGAACACTGAAGCTTTCTTT. Its protein is CASSFSGGTNTEAFF.

This chain connects TRBV10-1 to TRBJ2-5; 9 nucleotides align to TRBD1. The J call could be wrong; TRBJ2-7 is a better fit for the DNA end. Germline values: CDR1 WNHNN, CDR2 SYGVQD (reference sequence). The CDR3 length is 15 residues. The DNA for the CDR3 is TGCGCCAGCATGAGCTCCGGGACAGGGTCGGACGAGCAGTACTTC. Its protein is CASMSSGTGSDEQYF.

The genes are TRBV7-9 and TRBJ1-5; 7 positions match TRBD1. Losses at the gene ends were 5 bases for V and 3 bases for J; bases not matched to a gene: 4. CDR3 length: 14 amino acids. The germline gives CDR1 SEHNR, CDR2 FQNEAQ (reference sequence). CDR3 amino acids: CASSGDSINQPQHF. CDR3 DNA sequence: TGTGCCAGCAGCGGGGACAGTATCAATCAGCCCCAGCATTTT.

This clone has only a few counts. This chain links TRBV6-5 with TRBJ2-7; a possible D gene is TRBD2 (5 bases). V shed 5 bases and J shed 2 bases, with 16 bases lying between them. Germline V lookup: CDR1 MNHEY, CDR2 SVGAGI. The CDR3 is 15 residues long. The CDR3 DNA is TGTGCCAGCAGTCCCACTAGTTACCTTACCTACGAGCAGTACTTC. Translating gives CASSPTSYLTYEQYF.

The rearrangement joins TRBV7-6 to TRBJ2-1; TRBD2 aligns across 8 bases. J was trimmed by 2 bases and V by 5 bases; bases with no gene match: 5. Per germline, CDR1 SGHVS and CDR2 FNYEAQ. The CDR3 spans 15 residues. CDR3 sequence reads: CASSPTRGAYNEQFF. The DNA for the CDR3 is TGTGCCAGCAGCCCCACGCGGGGGGCCTACAATGAGCAGTTCTTC.

This chain connects TRBV9 to TRBJ1-1, with D unresolved. This CDR3 spans 14 amino acids. Germline loops: CDR1 SGDLS, CDR2 YYNGEE. V was shortened by 4 bases and J by 4 bases, with 14 bases between the two germline ends. CDR3: CASSPRGWVTEAFF. In DNA form, the CDR3 reads TGTGCCAGCAGCCCCCGAGGGTGGGTCACTGAAGCTTTCTTT.

V gene TRBV18 combines with J gene TRBJ2-1; D is perhaps TRBD1 (8 bases). The germline V gene has CDR1 KGHSH and CDR2 LQKENI. The CDR3 is 14 amino acids. Trimming shortened V by 2 bases and J by 8 bases, and 13 bases separated the two germline ends. The CDR3 bases are TGTGCCAGCTCACCAGGACAGGGAGGGGATGAGCAGTTCTTC. This gives the protein CASSPGQGGDEQFF.

The chain recombines TRBV19 with TRBJ1-3; TRBD1 aligns across 8 bases. The CDR3 has 16 residues. The V segment lost 5 bases and the J segment 0 bases; nucleotides outside the gene matches: 6. The germline V gene encodes CDR1 LNHDA and CDR2 SQIVND (reference sequence). CDR3 coding DNA: TGTGCCAGTAGTGTGACAGGGGTTAACTCTGGAAACACCATATATTTT. Its translation is CASSVTGVNSGNTIYF. Variable domain in full (rest from reference TRBV19 and TRBJ1-3): DGGITQSPKYLFRKEGQNVTLSCEQNLNHDAMYWYRQDPGQGLRLIYYSQIVNDFQKGDIAEGYSVSREKKESFPLTVTSAQKNPTAFYLCASSVTGVNSGNTIYFGEGSWLTVV.

The rearrangement joins TRBV7-8 to TRBJ1-1, with 9 nucleotides matching TRBD1. After removal of 4 bases from V and 5 bases from J, the junction contained 14 bases not matched to a gene. The CDR3 length is 17 residues. The germline gives CDR1 SGHVS, CDR2 FQNEAQ. CDR3 in amino acids: CASSWPRDRAPGTEAFF. DNA of the CDR3: TGTGCCAGCAGCTGGCCCCGGGACAGGGCCCCGGGTACTGAAGCTTTCTTT.

V and J are TRBV28 and TRBJ1-5, with D perhaps TRBD1 (5 bases). The CDR3 extends over 17 amino acids. V shed 5 bases and J shed 1 base, with 18 bases lying between them. Germline V gene sequence: CDR1 MDHEN, CDR2 SYDVKM. The CDR3 spells CASSRGDLPLSNQPQHF. The DNA for the CDR3 is TGTGCCAGCAGTCGCGGGGACCTCCCATTGAGCAATCAGCCCCAGCATTTT. The full variable domain, its missing parts supplied by reference TRBV28 and TRBJ1-5, is DVKVTQSSRYLVKRTGEKVFLECVQDMDHENMFWYRQDPGLGLRLIYFSYDVKMKEKGDIPEGYSVSREKKERFSLILESASTNQTSMYLCASSRGDLPLSNQPQHFGDGTRLSIL.

The chain links TRBV4-3 to TRBJ2-3; 8 bases line up with TRBD2. The CDR3 runs 15 residues. J gave up 4 bases and V 0 bases, and 3 bases lay outside the gene matches. Germline-derived CDR1 and CDR2 are LGHNA and YSLEER. CDR3 loop: CASSQDPTSADTQYF. CDR3 nucleotides: TGCGCCAGCAGCCAAGACCCGACTAGCGCAGATACGCAGTATTTT.

The V and J genes are TRBV19 and TRBJ1-5; D perhaps matches TRBD1 (5 bases). V lost 3 bases, J lost 2 bases, and 11 bases lay in between. Germline V gives CDR1 LNHDA, CDR2 SQIVND (reference sequence). This CDR3 is built from 15 residues. For the CDR3, the DNA is TGTGCCAGTAGTATTGGGGGAGGTGGCAATCAGCCCCAGCATTTT. Amino acids: CASSIGGGGNQPQHF.

As DNA, the CDR3 is TGTGCCAGCAGTTTAAACAGGGAAAATTGGGGCCGGGAGACCCAGTACTTC. This encodes CASSLNRENWGRETQYF. The chain couples TRBV27 to TRBJ2-5; tentative D call: TRBD1 (6 bases). This CDR3 region has 17 residues. With 2 bases removed from V and 5 bases from J, the gap between germline ends came to 21 bases. CDR1 is MNHEY and CDR2 is SMNVEV in the germline V gene (reference sequence).

V usage is TRBV5-1 and J usage is TRBJ1-4; D is ambiguous. This CDR3 is 14 amino acids long. Trimming cost V 2 bases and J 5 bases, with 10 bases left between them. The V gene's germline CDR1 is SGHRS and CDR2 YFSETQ. CDR3 nucleotides: TGCGCCAGCAGCTTAGGATACAGAAATGAAAAACTGTTTTTT. Its protein product is CASSLGYRNEKLFF. Full variable domain (outside the CDR3, taken from reference TRBV5-1 and TRBJ1-4): KAGVTQTPRYLIKTRGQQVTLSCSPISGHRSVSWYQQTPGQGLQFLFEYFSETQRNKGNFPGRFSGRQFSNSRSEMNVSTLELGDSALYLCASSLGYRNEKLFFGSGTQLSVL.

This CDR3 reads CASSLDRGNTIYF. CDR3 coding DNA: TGCGCCAGCAGCTTGGACAGGGGAAACACCATATATTTT. The chain has TRBV5-1 and TRBJ1-3; D might be TRBD1 (5 bases). The V end lost 0 bases, the J end lost 4 bases, and 5 bases lay between the germline ends. The CDR3 extends over 13 amino acids. Germline V lookup: CDR1 SGHRS, CDR2 YFSETQ.